This T cell receptor (beta chain) was recovered during a study of shared clonotypes between healthy human individuals. TCRdb keeps only in-frame clones here, not all; method: immunoSEQ multiplex PCR. The sample records about 1.4 million clones, roughly 95% being singletons. The CDR3 consists of 11 residues. The V gene's germline CDR1 is MNHEY and CDR2 SMNVEV (reference sequence). With 5 bases removed from V and 3 bases from J, the gap between germline ends came to 4 bases. The origin of this receptor is a man aged 25-45 years in good health. This rearrangement joins TRBV27 to TRBJ2-5; D is unclear. Material for sequencing was naive CD4+ T cells sorted from blood. Subset reported: CD45RA+ positively selected. The CDR3 DNA reads as TGTGCCAGCAGTACTGAAGAGACCCAGTACTTC. It is translated as CASSTEETQYF.